Below, 6 T cell receptor beta chains from the same sample are listed, as sequenced in a study of blood T cell repertoires in COVID-19. Profiling relied on immunoSEQ multiplex PCR, and the TCRdb table lists in-frame clones only, not all of them. In the table there are some 250,000 clones, roughly 91% of which are singletons. The sample taken for sequencing was peripheral blood. Receptor source: a woman aged 40 to 50 who had recovered from COVID-19.

The genes are TRBV30 and TRBJ2-3, with 9 bases matching TRBD2. Per the germline V gene, CDR1 is GTSNPN and CDR2 is SVGIG (reference sequence). The CDR3 length is 15 residues. The V gene end was trimmed by 3 bases and the J gene end by 9 bases; junction bases not matched to a gene: 13. CDR3 residues: CAWRYSGSPRGTQYF. CDR3 nucleotides: TGTGCCTGGAGGTATAGCGGGAGCCCCAGGGGGACGCAGTATTTT.

J is TRBJ1-5 and V is TRBV5-4, with unresolved D. CDR3 length: 13 residues. Germline V gene sequence: CDR1 SGHNT, CDR2 YYREEE (reference sequence). V was clipped by 0 bases and J by 8 bases, with 9 bases between them. The CDR3 DNA is TGTGCCAGCAGCTTGGGCCCCGGGAAGCCCCAGCATTTT. As protein: CASSLGPGKPQHF.

The rearrangement uses TRBV5-6 and TRBJ1-1; D gene ambiguous. The V end was cut by 0 bases, the J end by 7 bases, with 7 bases between. Germline V gene data show CDR1 as SGHDT and CDR2 as YYEEEE. The CDR3 contains 12 residues. This chain's CDR3 is CASSLGHLEAFF. The CDR3 bases are TGTGCCAGCAGCTTGGGGCACCTTGAAGCTTTCTTT.

The V call is TRBV3-1 (or the pseudogene TRBV3-2), the J call TRBJ2-1; D gene uncertain. Germline CDR1 reads LGHDT; CDR2 reads YNNKEL (reference sequence). The CDR3 has 14 residues. The ends were cut back, 1 base at V and 7 bases at J, with 11 bases in the middle. This chain's CDR3 is CASSQGAQLNEQFF. Written as DNA, the CDR3 is TGTGCCAGCAGCCAAGGGGCCCAGTTGAATGAGCAGTTCTTC.

This clone was recorded only once. The V call is TRBV19, the J call TRBJ2-2; TRBD2 might be the D (6 bases). V lost 5 bases, J lost 4 bases, and 14 bases lay in between. The CDR3 totals 15 residues. The V gene's germline CDR1 is LNHDA and CDR2 SQIVND (reference sequence). This CDR3 reads CASSPVGGTTGELFF. For the CDR3, the DNA is TGTGCCAGTAGTCCAGTCGGGGGAACCACCGGGGAGCTGTTTTTT.

The rearrangement joins TRBV18 to TRBJ2-3, with 13 bases matching TRBD2. CDR1 and CDR2 (germline): KGHSH, LQKENI. Unmatched junction bases numbered 6, after V lost 2 bases and J lost 1 base. This CDR3 comprises 18 residues. The CDR3 DNA reads TGTGCCAGCTCACCAGGACTAGCGGGAGTTGGGCGCACAGATACGCAGTATTTT. Residues: CASSPGLAGVGRTDTQYF.